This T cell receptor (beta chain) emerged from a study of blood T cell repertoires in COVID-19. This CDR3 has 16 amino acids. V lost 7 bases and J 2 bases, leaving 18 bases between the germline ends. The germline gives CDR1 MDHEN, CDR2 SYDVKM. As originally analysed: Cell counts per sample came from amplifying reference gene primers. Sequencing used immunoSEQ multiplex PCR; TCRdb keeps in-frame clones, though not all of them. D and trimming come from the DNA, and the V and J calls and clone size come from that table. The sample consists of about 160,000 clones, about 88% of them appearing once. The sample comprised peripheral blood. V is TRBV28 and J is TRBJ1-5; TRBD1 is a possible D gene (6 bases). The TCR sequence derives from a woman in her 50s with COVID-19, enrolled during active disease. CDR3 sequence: CASTDRGGAGNQPQHF. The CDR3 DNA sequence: TGTGCCAGCACCGACCGGGGGGGGGCTGGCAATCAGCCCCAGCATTTT.